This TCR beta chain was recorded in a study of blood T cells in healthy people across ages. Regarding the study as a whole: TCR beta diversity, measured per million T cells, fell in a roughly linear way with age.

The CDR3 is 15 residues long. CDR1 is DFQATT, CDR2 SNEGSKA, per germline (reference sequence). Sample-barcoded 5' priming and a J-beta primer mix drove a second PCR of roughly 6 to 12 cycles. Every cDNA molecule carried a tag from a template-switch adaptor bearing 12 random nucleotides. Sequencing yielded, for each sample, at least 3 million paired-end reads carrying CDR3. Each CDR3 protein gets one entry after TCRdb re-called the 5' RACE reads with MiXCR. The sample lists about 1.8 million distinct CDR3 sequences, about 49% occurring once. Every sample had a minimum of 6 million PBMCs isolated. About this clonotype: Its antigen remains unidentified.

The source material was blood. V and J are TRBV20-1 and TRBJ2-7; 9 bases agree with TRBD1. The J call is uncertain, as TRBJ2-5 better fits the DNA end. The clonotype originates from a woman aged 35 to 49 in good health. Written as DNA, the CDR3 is TGCAGTGCTTATACAGGGGGCGCAGGTTCGGAGACCCAGTACTTC. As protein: CSAYTGGAGSETQYF.